This T cell receptor (beta chain) emerged from a study of regulatory T cells in long-lasting Graves disease listed by TCRdb under 2021. A note on the overall study: To count as having persistent Graves' disease, a patient had to have received antithyroid drug treatment for over 5 years with TSH receptor autoantibodies remaining persistently positive. A total of about 35 samples underwent TCR sequencing: 13 from persistent and about 20 from newly diagnosed Graves' disease patients. On average, persistent Graves' disease patients in the clinical cohort had been on antithyroid drugs for roughly 11 years. Patients with persistent Graves' disease were compared with patients with newly diagnosed Graves' disease using TCR sequencing and RNA sequencing of peripheral blood. The study was conducted in China and was registered as a clinical trial. What the work shows at the level of the full study, not this receptor alone: Only the TCR beta chain was sequenced and analyzed. Only peripheral blood was studied, because thyroid tissue, the primary lesion, was inaccessible. Persistent disease showed preferential use of TRBV28, TRBJ1-2 and TRBJ2-5, whereas newly diagnosed disease favored TRBV20-1 and TRBJ2-1. The authors noted that the small sample size was a limitation that may lower accuracy. More public clonotypes were shared among persistent patients (fewer than 3,000) than among newly diagnosed patients (approximately 930). Compared with newly diagnosed patients, patients with persistent Graves' disease had lower TCR Shannon entropy and fewer highly expanded clones, which suggests clonal expansion.

This sample's time point label indicates: persistent/refractory GD, antithyroid drugs over 5 years with positive TRAb. For both TCR sequencing and RNA sequencing, RNA was extracted from PBMCs in TRIzol. The diagnosis of Graves' disease was made according to American Thyroid Association guidelines. The patients came from an endocrinology department in Xi'an, China. From each patient, approximately 9.9 milliliters of peripheral blood was collected into an EDTA anticoagulant tube. PBMCs were isolated by Ficoll Paque Plus density gradient separation without further T cell sorting. An Agilent 2100 Bioanalyzer and agarose gel were used to assess RNA quality, and a NanoDrop 2000 was used to measure RNA concentration. Spanning cysteine to phenylalanine, the CDR3 consists of 13 amino acids. CDR3 DNA only is kept here, 39 bases in frame from base 1. Cut back by 5 bases and 4 bases, the V and J ends lie 12 bases apart. CDR1 SGHAT and CDR2 FQNNGV were looked up in the germline V gene.

Libraries were made using multiplex PCR. The sequencer listed for this sample is Illumina HiSeq 4000. TCR beta libraries were built with iRepertoire HTBI primers and Arm-PCR amplification of CDR3 regions. Before sequencing, the PCR products went through gel purification. Concerning the study's data processing: A total of fewer than 65 TRBV and 14 TRBJ segments were identified across samples and were used for gene usage analysis of CDR3 amino acid clonotypes. Filtered high-quality paired reads were merged into contigs using COPE and FqMerger. BLAST was used to align contigs to IMGT TRBV, TRBD and TRBJ reference genes, with CDR3 defined following IMGT. Any clonotype with a frequency above 0.1% was classified as a highly expanded clone. Repertoire diversity was measured by Shannon entropy, and V-J evenness by the Gini coefficient. A clonotype was considered public if more than one individual shared it. TCRdb trimmed the raw reads at Q25, called clones with MiXCR and kept productive beta chains. Each CDR3 protein appears once, grouped with its most common genes and DNA. TCRdb's processing, not the study's, gives the V and J calls here. This sample lists almost 350,000 distinct CDR3 sequences; around 20% were detected once. Roughly 27% of the sample rests with the top ten.

This clonotype was seen at least ten times. There is no known antigen for this receptor. It has no much larger one-base neighbor in the sample; base qualities were not kept. The chain was built from TRBV11-2 and TRBJ2-7; the D gene is perhaps TRBD1, from 6 matching bases. This TCR was recovered from a female donor with Graves disease. The sample was peripheral blood mononuclear cells (PBMCs), taken when the disease was refractory, from a patient treated with antithyroid drugs. In nucleotide form, the sequence is TGTGCCAGCAGCACGAACAGGGCGTACGAGCAGTACTTC. Its protein reads: CASSTNRAYEQYF. Extended through the reference TRBV11-2 and TRBJ2-7 proteins, this CDR3 yields the full variable domain: EAGVAQSPRYKIIEKRQSVAFWCNPISGHATLYWYQQILGQGPKLLIQFQNNGVVDDSQLPKDRFSAERLKGVDSTLKIQPAKLEDSAVYLCASSTNRAYEQYFGPGTRLTVT.